What follows are 19 T cell receptor beta chains derived from one specimen sequenced in a study of cytomegalovirus exposure and HLA in healthy donors. 60 Vbeta and 13 Jbeta primers were used in PCR. Data came from immunoSEQ multiplex PCR; TCRdb stores just in-frame clones and leaves some out. The sample shows around 210,000 clones, more than 70% of them seen only once. Source material: PBMCs. These receptors all come from a boy aged 5-17 years in good health and CMV-seronegative.

V gene TRBV27 combines with J gene TRBJ1-2; no firm D call. V shed 0 bases and J shed 5 bases, with 16 bases lying between them. Germline loops: CDR1 MNHEY, CDR2 SMNVEV (reference sequence). The CDR3 covers 16 residues. Here the CDR3 reads CASSLSGSSLNYGYTF. The CDR3 coding sequence is TGTGCCAGCAGTTTATCGGGCAGCTCCTTAAATTATGGCTACACCTTC.

The V and J genes are TRBV30 and TRBJ2-7, with no clear D. The germline V gene has CDR1 GTSNPN and CDR2 SVGIG (reference sequence). CDR3 length equals 11 residues. V shed 2 bases and J shed 6 bases, with 8 bases lying between them. As DNA, the CDR3 is TGTGCCTGGAGTATTTGGGCCGAGCAGTACTTC. The encoded protein is CAWSIWAEQYF.

The V call is TRBV4-2, the J call TRBJ2-1; 13 bases are shared with TRBD2. The CDR3 covers 16 residues. Germline values: CDR1 LGHNA, CDR2 YNFKEQ. V lost 3 bases, J lost 4 bases, and 3 bases stayed unmatched. In nucleotides, the CDR3 is TGTGCCAGCAGCCAGAGGACTAGCGGGGGTTACAATGAGCAGTTCTTC. Residues: CASSQRTSGGYNEQFF.

The chain is built from TRBV2 and TRBJ2-7; TRBD1 might be the D (6 bases). Germline V gives CDR1 SNHLY, CDR2 FYNNEI. This CDR3 has 15 amino acids. Between the trimmed V and J ends, which lost 1 base and 3 bases, there was a span of 13 bases. The CDR3 nucleotides are TGTGCCAGCAGTGAAGGGACAGAGGACCGCTACGAGCAGTACTTC. Translated: CASSEGTEDRYEQYF.

The J gene is TRBJ2-2, the V gene TRBV28; 9 bases agree with TRBD1. The CDR3 length is 17 residues. Losses at the gene ends were 6 bases for V and 1 base for J; bases not matched to a gene: 9. CDR1 and CDR2 (germline): MDHEN, SYDVKM. The CDR3 DNA follows: TGTGCCAGCAGCCTAGGTTGGGGACAGGGGAACACCGGGGAGCTGTTTTTT. This codes for CASSLGWGQGNTGELFF.

This chain joins TRBV4-1 and TRBJ2-3; D gene uncertain. V was clipped by 4 bases and J by 5 bases, with 10 bases between them. The CDR3 length is 13 residues. The germline gives CDR1 MGHRA, CDR2 YSYEKL. The CDR3, as DNA: TGCGCCAGCAGCCCGGCGGTGGGAGATACGCAGTATTTT. Amino acid sequence: CASSPAVGDTQYF.

This chain connects TRBV2 to TRBJ1-2, with 7 nucleotides matching TRBD1. Germline V gene lookup returns CDR1 SNHLY and CDR2 FYNNEI. With 1 base clipped from V and 0 bases from J, the junction kept 2 bases outside the gene matches. The CDR3 runs to 15 residues. CDR3 region: CASSEGQGPNYGYTF. As DNA, the CDR3 is TGTGCCAGCAGTGAAGGACAGGGACCTAACTATGGCTACACCTTC.

V usage is TRBV2 and J usage is TRBJ1-2; TRBD1 aligns across 10 bases. The CDR3 loop spans 14 amino acids. Trimming removed 6 bases from V and 4 bases from J; junction bases left unmatched: 5. Looked up from germline, CDR1 is SNHLY and CDR2 is FYNNEI. The CDR3 coding sequence is TGTGCCAGCAGCGGCGACAGGGGGCCCTATGGCTACACCTTC. Residues: CASSGDRGPYGYTF.

The chain carries TRBV11-2 and TRBJ1-2; a possible D gene is TRBD1 (5 bases). The CDR3 contains 17 residues. Germline V gene data show CDR1 as SGHAT and CDR2 as FQNNGV. The V gene lost 5 bases and the J gene lost 2 bases, with 21 bases spanning the gap. The chain's CDR3 is CASSQGGRNRLNYGYTF. DNA of the CDR3: TGTGCCAGCAGCCAGGGAGGCAGGAACCGCTTAAACTATGGCTACACCTTC.

The J gene is TRBJ1-5, the V gene TRBV5-6, with 9 bases fitting TRBD1. Germline V CDR1 and CDR2: SGHDT, YYEEEE. The CDR3 covers 15 residues. The ends lost 4 bases at V and 1 base at J; junction bases unmatched: 3. CDR3 loop: CASSRQGGSNQPQHF. The DNA for the CDR3 is TGTGCCAGCAGCCGACAGGGGGGGAGCAATCAGCCCCAGCATTTT.

J is TRBJ1-2 and V is TRBV2; maybe TRBD1 (6 bases). The CDR3 has 16 residues. The V and J ends lost 5 bases and 4 bases respectively, with 20 bases between them. The germline gives CDR1 SNHLY, CDR2 FYNNEI. The CDR3: CASSSQTGRLPYGYTF. CDR3 coding DNA: TGTGCCAGCAGTTCGCAGACAGGTCGCCTTCCCTATGGCTACACCTTC. Variable domain in full (rest from reference TRBV2 and TRBJ1-2): EPEVTQTPSHQVTQMGQEVILRCVPISNHLYFYWYRQILGQKVEFLVSFYNNEISEKSEIFDDQFSVERPDGSNFTLKIRSTKLEDSAMYFCASSSQTGRLPYGYTFGSGTRLTVV.

Points on this clone: One end of the junction is discordant with germline, which a read error may explain. Other nucleotide sequences from this sample produce the same CDR3. V gene TRBV5-6 combines with J gene TRBJ1-1, with D maybe TRBD1 (5 bases). Germline V gene data show CDR1 as SGHDT and CDR2 as YYEEEE. This CDR3 has 13 residues. This chain's CDR3 is CASSFGQYTEAFF. CDR3 DNA: TGTGCCAGCAGCTTTGGACAATATACTGAGGCTTTCTTT.

The chain has TRBV7-9 and TRBJ1-1, with 8 bases that match TRBD1. The CDR3 totals 17 residues. Losses at the gene ends were 0 bases for V and 4 bases for J; bases not matched to a gene: 10. Germline CDR1 SEHNR, CDR2 FQNEAQ (reference sequence). The CDR3 protein is CASSLALTGGPGTEAFF. CDR3 sequence (DNA): TGTGCCAGCAGCTTAGCTTTAACAGGGGGACCGGGCACTGAAGCTTTCTTT.

In its sample, this clone was seen once. The chain joins TRBV7-3 to TRBJ2-7, with TRBD2 matching 7 bases. Germline V gene data show CDR1 as SGHTA and CDR2 as FQGTGA. With V trimmed by 4 bases and J by 7 bases, 7 bases remained unmatched. The CDR3 contains 13 residues. DNA for the CDR3: TGTGCCAGCAGCTCCGGGGCGCGGGGGGAGCAGTACTTC. Translated, it gives CASSSGARGEQYF.

The J gene is TRBJ2-5, the V gene TRBV21-1; TRBD1, as called in the table, went unchecked against the DNA. TRBV21-1 is termed a pseudogene. The CDR3 totals 16 residues. For the CDR3, the DNA is TGTGCCAGCAGCAAAGGATCGGACAGGGTGAAAGAGACCCAGTACTTC. As protein: CASSKGSDRVKETQYF.

V and J are TRBV19 and TRBJ2-7; tentative D call: TRBD2 (6 bases). The CDR3 contains 13 residues. From germline, CDR1 is LNHDA and CDR2 SQIVND (reference sequence). V lost 3 bases and J 5 bases, leaving 11 bases between the germline ends. This CDR3 reads CASSMTLANEQYF. The CDR3 DNA is TGTGCCAGTAGTATGACACTAGCTAACGAGCAGTACTTC.

The chain carries TRBV2 and TRBJ2-5, with TRBD1 as a possible D gene (5 bases). This CDR3 spans 14 amino acids. V dropped 4 bases and J dropped 6 bases, with 15 bases sitting between them. The V gene's germline CDR1 is SNHLY and CDR2 FYNNEI. For the CDR3, the DNA is TGTGCCAGCAGTGGACAGCTGCTGATAAAGACCCAGTACTTC. Its protein product is CASSGQLLIKTQYF.

The chain combines TRBV11-2 with TRBJ2-7, with D possibly being TRBD1 (6 bases). Per the germline V gene, CDR1 is SGHAT and CDR2 is FQNNGV. V lost 5 bases and J lost 2, with 16 bases in between. There are 15 residues in the CDR3. The CDR3 loop reads CASSDTSTGTYEQYF. Written as DNA, the CDR3 is TGTGCCAGCAGCGATACCTCCACAGGGACCTACGAGCAGTACTTC.

The chain carries TRBV2 and TRBJ2-1, with a tentative D call TRBD1 (7 bases). CDR1 and CDR2 from the germline V gene are SNHLY and FYNNEI. V was clipped by 5 bases and J by 0 bases, with 23 bases between them. The CDR3 runs 19 residues. This chain's CDR3 is CASSTWSQGGPSSYNEQFF. The CDR3 region has the DNA TGTGCCAGCAGTACCTGGTCGCAGGGGGGCCCCAGCTCCTACAATGAGCAGTTCTTC.